This record concerns one T cell receptor beta chain sequence. As yet, its antigen is unknown. The repertoire was sequenced with immunoSEQ multiplex PCR; TCRdb's copy has only in-frame clones and lacks some. The table has about 2 million clones, about 94% seen once. The CDR3 is made up of 15 amino acids. Trimming left V 6 bases short and J 0 bases short, with 12 bases between. CDR1 is LGHNA and CDR2 is YSLEER in the germline V gene. This record belongs to a study of shared clonotypes between healthy human individuals. The naive CD8 subset, CD45RO-negative cells positively selected for CCR7, excluded terminally differentiated effector memory CD45RA+ cells. Overall study results and limits: Naive subsets, compared against memory subsets, generally had larger estimated richness values.

The sequence was collected from a young man in good health. Material for sequencing was naive CD8+ T cells sorted from blood. V gene TRBV4-3 combines with J gene TRBJ2-1, with no clear D. CDR3 region: CASSDDGLSYNEQFF. For the CDR3, the DNA is TGCGCCAGCAGTGACGACGGCCTCTCCTACAATGAGCAGTTCTTC.